This T cell receptor beta chain was recorded in a study of T cells in Graves' hyperthyroidism and ophthalmopathy. The overall study: Before any treatment, at initial diagnosis, peripheral blood was collected.

This clonotype has a count of ten or more. Patients with ophthalmopathy all had a Clinical Activity Score of at least 3, a NOSPECS grade of at least 4 and duration under 3 months. Each diagnosis drew on symptoms, thyroxine, TRAb, thyroid ultrasound and orbital computed tomography findings. Germline V CDR1 and CDR2: MRHNA, SNTAGT. CDR3 length: 14 residues. V dropped 3 bases and J dropped 6; count of bases not matched to a gene: 6. Amplified regions were TCR beta CDR3 sequences from RNA transcripts. Initially, a first-round RT-PCR of the TCR CDR3 employed the HTBI primer set. TCRdb called the multiplex PCR reads again in MiXCR, with one record for every CDR3 protein. The sample has 600,000 or so distinct CDR3 sequences; around 14% are singletons.

The chain is built from TRBV6-4 and TRBJ2-3; 7 positions match TRBD2. The sequenced material came from blood. The TCR sequence derives from a woman between 18 and 29 years old with Graves' ophthalmopathy. The CDR3 region has the DNA TGTGCCAGCAGTGAGGCGGGAGCGGCGGATACGCAGTATTTT. Its protein is CASSEAGAADTQYF.